This T cell receptor (beta chain) was identified during a study of CXCR3-negative and CXCR3-positive naive CD8 T cells. Overall study context: The study obtained 140 million or so TRB reads, about 1.5 +/- 0.3 million per library. Broader study findings: Both naive subsets showed comparably high diversity, and memory CD8+ cells showed much lower diversity. Upon cryopreservation, CXCR3 expression partially decreased, and most assays used fresh PBMCs. Naive subsets had comparable surface CD5; TCR strength was inferred from TRB CDR3 properties.

With regard to this clonotype: Its target is unknown.

The study made its TRB cDNA libraries by 5' RACE, adding UMI labels. TCRdb reprocessed the 5' RACE reads and keeps a single row for each CDR3 protein, giving no DNA. This listing includes about 41,000 distinct CDR3 sequences. The CDR3 sequence is 11 residues long. Germline V lookup: CDR1 LNHDA, CDR2 SQIVND (reference sequence). This sequence originates from a human donor in good health. Some clones in this sample may be carry-over from other donors' samples. The chain combines TRBV19 with TRBJ2-1. Sequenced: memory CD8+ T cells from blood. CDR3 amino acids: CASSTSGEQFF.